This T cell receptor beta chain comes out of a study of blood T cell repertoires in COVID-19. Across the whole study: T cells, B-cell-depleted T cells, or PBMCs provided the cDNA or gDNA that served as material.

The table came from immunoSEQ multiplex PCR; TCRdb's copy has only in-frame clones and leaves some out. This table holds 350,000 to 500,000 clones, about 88% found once. The CDR3 has 14 amino acids. Per the germline V gene, CDR1 is SGHAT and CDR2 is FQNNGV. J gave up 5 bases and V 5 bases, and 6 bases lay outside the gene matches. Cohorts were assigned according to the clinical history that participants reported. The chain couples TRBV11-2 to TRBJ2-5; 9 bases align to TRBD1. The receptor was isolated from a woman aged 18-29 years who had been exposed to COVID-19. Specimen: PBMCs or T cells enriched from blood (not recorded which). CDR3 protein: CASSLTGGPETQYF. The CDR3 region has the DNA TGTGCCAGCAGCCTCACAGGGGGCCCGGAGACCCAGTACTTC.